This entry features one T cell receptor (beta chain) sequence. CDR1 and CDR2 from the germline V gene are SGHRS and YFSETQ. The CDR3 covers 14 residues. The J segment lost 10 bases and the V segment lost 0 bases, leaving 7 bases of the junction unmatched. This entry belongs to a study of a mutant IDH1 vaccine in newly diagnosed glioma. Using immunoSEQ multiplex PCR, the repertoire was profiled, and TCRdb retains in-frame clones only, with some absent. The sample includes some 100,000 clones, 83% of them seen just once. Time point reported: baseline, week 1 (first vaccination visit). Treatment given: pre-vaccination baseline after standard-of-care therapy.

Here the sequenced sample was PBMCs, taken from a glioma patient treated with radiotherapy, temozolomide or both. The chain combines TRBV5-1 with TRBJ1-1; 9 nucleotides match TRBD1. The receptor was isolated from a woman in her fifties or sixties with glioma. CDR3 sequence (DNA): TGCGCCAGCAGCTTGGCGGGACAGGGCTCTCGAGCTTTCTTT. Translating it yields CASSLAGQGSRAFF. Full variable domain (rest looked up from reference TRBV5-1 and TRBJ1-1): KAGVTQTPRYLIKTRGQQVTLSCSPISGHRSVSWYQQTPGQGLQFLFEYFSETQRNKGNFPGRFSGRQFSNSRSEMNVSTLELGDSALYLCASSLAGQGSRAFFGQGTRLTVV.